This TCR beta chain was sequenced in a study of blood T cell repertoires in COVID-19. The CDR3 is 13 amino acids. The V gene lost 3 bases and the J gene lost 3 bases, with 8 bases spanning the gap. The V gene's germline CDR1 is SGHAT and CDR2 FQNNGV. TCRdb's copy holds only in-frame clones and misses some; the assay was immunoSEQ multiplex PCR. The table includes approximately 130,000 clones, about 87% detected once. The TCR sequence derives from a woman aged 50 to 60 with acute or convalescent COVID-19. The chain uses TRBV11-2 and TRBJ1-1; D is undetermined. Input material: peripheral blood. CDR3 sequence: CASSFLADTEAFF. In DNA form, the CDR3 reads TGTGCCAGCAGCTTTCTAGCTGACACTGAAGCTTTCTTT.